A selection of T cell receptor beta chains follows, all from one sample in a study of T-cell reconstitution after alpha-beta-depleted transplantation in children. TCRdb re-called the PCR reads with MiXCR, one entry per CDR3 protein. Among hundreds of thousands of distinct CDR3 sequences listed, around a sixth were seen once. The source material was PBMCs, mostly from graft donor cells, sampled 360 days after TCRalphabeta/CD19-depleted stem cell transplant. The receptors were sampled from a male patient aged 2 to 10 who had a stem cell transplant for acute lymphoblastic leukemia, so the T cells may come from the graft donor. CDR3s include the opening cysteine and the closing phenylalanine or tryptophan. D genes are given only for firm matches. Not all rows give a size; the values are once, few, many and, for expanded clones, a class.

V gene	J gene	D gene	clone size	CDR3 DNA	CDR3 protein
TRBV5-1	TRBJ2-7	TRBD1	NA	TGCGCCAGCAGCTTGGTAACAGGGGGCTCCTACGAGCAGTACTTC	CASSLVTGGSYEQYF
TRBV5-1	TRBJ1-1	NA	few	TGCGCCAGCAGCCCGGGGACATTGAACACTGAAGCTTTCTTT	CASSPGTLNTEAFF
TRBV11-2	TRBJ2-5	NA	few	TGTGCCAGCAGCTTCCGGACCTACCAAGAGACCCAGTACTTC	CASSFRTYQETQYF
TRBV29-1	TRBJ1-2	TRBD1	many	TGCAGCGTGCCCGACAGGGGGCTGTTCTATGGCTACACCTTC	CSVPDRGLFYGYTF
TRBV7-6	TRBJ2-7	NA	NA	TGTGCCAGCAGCTCACTCGCGGGGTACGAGCAGTACTTC	CASSSLAGYEQYF
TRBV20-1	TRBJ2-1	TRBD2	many	TGCAGTGCTTATACATCGGGACTAGCGGGAGTGAATGAGCAGTTCTTC	CSAYTSGLAGVNEQFF
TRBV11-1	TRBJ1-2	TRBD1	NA	TGTGCCAGCAGCTTCCCAAGGACAGGCCGTGGAAACTATGGCTACACCTTC	CASSFPRTGRGNYGYTF
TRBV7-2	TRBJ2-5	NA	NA	TGTGCCAGCAGCGACCCTTTGCGGGGCCTCCTACCCCAGTACTTC	CASSDPLRGLLPQYF
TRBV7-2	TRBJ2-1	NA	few	TGTGCCAGCAGCCCTACTTTTACCCCTTCCTGGAATGAGCAGTTCTTC	CASSPTFTPSWNEQFF
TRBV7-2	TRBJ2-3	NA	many	TGTGCCAGCAGCTTAGCGGGGGTTAGCACAGATACGCAGTATTTT	CASSLAGVSTDTQYF
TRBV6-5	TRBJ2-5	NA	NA	TGTGCCAGCAGTCATAGGGGGACCCAGTACTTC	CASSHRGTQYF
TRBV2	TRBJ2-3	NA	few	TGTGCCAGCAGTGAAGCGCCGGCGACCGATAGCACAGATACGCAGTATTTT	CASSEAPATDSTDTQYF